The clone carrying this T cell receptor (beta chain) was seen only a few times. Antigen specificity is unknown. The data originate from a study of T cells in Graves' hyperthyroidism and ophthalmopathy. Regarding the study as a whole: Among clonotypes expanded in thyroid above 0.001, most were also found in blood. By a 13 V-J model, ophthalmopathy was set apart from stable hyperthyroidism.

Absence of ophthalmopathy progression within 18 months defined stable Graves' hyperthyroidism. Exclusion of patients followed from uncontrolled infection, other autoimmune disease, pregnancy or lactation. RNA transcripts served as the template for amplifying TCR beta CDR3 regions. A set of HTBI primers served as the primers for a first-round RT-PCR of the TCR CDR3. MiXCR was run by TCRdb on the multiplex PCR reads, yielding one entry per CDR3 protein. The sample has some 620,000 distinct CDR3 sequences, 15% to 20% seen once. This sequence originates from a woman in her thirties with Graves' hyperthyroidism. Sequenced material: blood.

The CDR3 nucleotides read TGTGCCAGCAGCGTACAGAGCCACTCTGGAAACACCATATATTTT. Protein sequence: CASSVQSHSGNTIYF. The V and J genes are TRBV12-3 or TRBV12-4 and TRBJ1-3; no definite D call. Between the trimmed V and J ends, which lost 6 bases and 0 bases, there was a span of 12 bases. The CDR3 runs 15 residues.